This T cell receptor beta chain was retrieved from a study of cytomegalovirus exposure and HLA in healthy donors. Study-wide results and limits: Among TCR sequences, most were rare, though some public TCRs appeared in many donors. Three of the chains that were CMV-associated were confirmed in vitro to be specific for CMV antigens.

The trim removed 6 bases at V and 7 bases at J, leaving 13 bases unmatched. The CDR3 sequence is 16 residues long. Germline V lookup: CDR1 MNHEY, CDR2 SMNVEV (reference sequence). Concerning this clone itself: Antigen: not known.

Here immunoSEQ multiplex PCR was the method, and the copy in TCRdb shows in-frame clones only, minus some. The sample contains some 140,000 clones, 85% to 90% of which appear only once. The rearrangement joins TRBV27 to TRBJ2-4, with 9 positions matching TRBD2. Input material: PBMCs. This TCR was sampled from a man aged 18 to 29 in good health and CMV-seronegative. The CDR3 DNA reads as TGTGCCAGCAGCCCCGTGCGGGAGGGCCTGGGGAACATTCAGTACTTC. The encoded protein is CASSPVREGLGNIQYF.